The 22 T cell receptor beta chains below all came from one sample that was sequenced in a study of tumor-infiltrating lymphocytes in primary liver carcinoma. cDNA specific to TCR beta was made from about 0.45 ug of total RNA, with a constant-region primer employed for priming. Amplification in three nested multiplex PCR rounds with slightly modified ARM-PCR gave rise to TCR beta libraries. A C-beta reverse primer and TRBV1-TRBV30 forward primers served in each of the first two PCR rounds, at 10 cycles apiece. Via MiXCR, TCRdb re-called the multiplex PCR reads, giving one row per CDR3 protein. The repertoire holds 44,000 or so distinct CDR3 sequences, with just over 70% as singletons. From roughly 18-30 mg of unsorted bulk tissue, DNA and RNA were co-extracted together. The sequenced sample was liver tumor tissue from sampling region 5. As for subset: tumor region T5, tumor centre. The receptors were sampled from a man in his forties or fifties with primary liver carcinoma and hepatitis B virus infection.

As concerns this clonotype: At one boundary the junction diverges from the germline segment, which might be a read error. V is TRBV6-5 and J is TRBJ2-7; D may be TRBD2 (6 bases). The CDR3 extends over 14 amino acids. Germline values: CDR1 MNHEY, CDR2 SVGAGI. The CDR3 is CTSSYSYLGLLVYF. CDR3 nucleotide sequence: TGTACCAGCAGTTACTCCTACCTGGGACTTCTTGTGTACTTC.

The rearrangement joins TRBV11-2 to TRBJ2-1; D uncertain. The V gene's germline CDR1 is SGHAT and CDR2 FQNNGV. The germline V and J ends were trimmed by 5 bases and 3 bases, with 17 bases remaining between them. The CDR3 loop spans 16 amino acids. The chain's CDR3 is CASSLLVGSYYNEQFF. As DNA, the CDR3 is TGTGCCAGCAGCCTTCTTGTGGGTTCTTACTACAATGAGCAGTTCTTC.

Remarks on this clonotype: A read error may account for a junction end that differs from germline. CDR3 loop: CSVPRESRDYTEELFF. For the CDR3, the DNA is TGCAGCGTCCCTCGAGAGAGCCGTGATTACACCGAGGAGCTGTTTTTT. The genes are TRBV29-1 and TRBJ2-2; no definite D call. CDR1 is SQVTM, CDR2 ANQGSEA, per germline. The CDR3 length is 16 residues.

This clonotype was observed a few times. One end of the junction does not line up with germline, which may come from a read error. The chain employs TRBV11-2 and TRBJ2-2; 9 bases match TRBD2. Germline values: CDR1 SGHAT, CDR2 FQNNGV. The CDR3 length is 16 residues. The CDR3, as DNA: TGTGGCAGCAGCTTAGTGGCGCTAGCGGGAACCTGGGAGCTATTTTTT. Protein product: CGSSLVALAGTWELFF.

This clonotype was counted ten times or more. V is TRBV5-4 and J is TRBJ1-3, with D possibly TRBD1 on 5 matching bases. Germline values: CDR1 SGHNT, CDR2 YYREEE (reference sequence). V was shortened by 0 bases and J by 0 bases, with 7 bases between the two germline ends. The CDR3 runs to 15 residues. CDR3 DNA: TGTGCCAGCAGCTTGGGACAGAGCTCTGGAAACACCATATATTTT. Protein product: CASSLGQSSGNTIYF.

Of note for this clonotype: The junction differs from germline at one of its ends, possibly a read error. For the CDR3, the DNA is TGCGCCAGCAGCCAACCGTGGGGATTAGCAGACTACAATGAGCGGTTCTTC. Translated: CASSQPWGLADYNERFF. This chain links TRBV4-1 with TRBJ2-1; D is possibly TRBD2 (5 bases). The CDR3 spans 17 residues. CDR1 is MGHRA and CDR2 is YSYEKL in the germline V gene.

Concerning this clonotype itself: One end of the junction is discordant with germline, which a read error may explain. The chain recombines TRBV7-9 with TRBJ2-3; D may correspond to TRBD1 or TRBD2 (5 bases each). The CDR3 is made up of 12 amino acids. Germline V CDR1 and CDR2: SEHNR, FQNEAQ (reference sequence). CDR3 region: CASSSGPDTHYF. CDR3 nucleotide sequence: TGTGCCAGCAGCTCGGGACCAGATACGCATTATTTT.

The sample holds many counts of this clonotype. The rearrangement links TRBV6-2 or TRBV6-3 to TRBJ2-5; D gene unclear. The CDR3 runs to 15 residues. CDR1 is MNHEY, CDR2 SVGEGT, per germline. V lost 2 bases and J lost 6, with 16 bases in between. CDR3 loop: CASSYPPGPPQTQYF. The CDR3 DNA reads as TGTGCCAGCAGTTACCCTCCTGGGCCGCCGCAGACCCAGTACTTC.

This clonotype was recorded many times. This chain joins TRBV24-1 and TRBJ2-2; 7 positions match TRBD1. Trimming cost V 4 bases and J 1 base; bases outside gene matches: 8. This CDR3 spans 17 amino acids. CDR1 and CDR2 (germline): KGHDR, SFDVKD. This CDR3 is CATSDQEGGLNTGELFF. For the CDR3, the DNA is TGTGCCACCAGTGACCAAGAAGGGGGCTTGAACACCGGGGAGCTGTTTTTT.

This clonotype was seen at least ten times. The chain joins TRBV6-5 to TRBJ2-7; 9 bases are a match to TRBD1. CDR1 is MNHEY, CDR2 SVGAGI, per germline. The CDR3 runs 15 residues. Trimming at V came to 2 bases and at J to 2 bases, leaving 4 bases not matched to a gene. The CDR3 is CASSYAGQGTYEQYF. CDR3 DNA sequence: TGTGCCAGCAGTTACGCGGGACAGGGTACCTACGAGCAGTACTTC.

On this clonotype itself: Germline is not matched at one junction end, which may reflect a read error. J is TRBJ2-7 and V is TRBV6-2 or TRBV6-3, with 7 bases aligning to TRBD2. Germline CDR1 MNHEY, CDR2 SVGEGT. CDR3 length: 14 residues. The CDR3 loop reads CTSGYSRESYEEYF. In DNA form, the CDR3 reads TGTACCAGCGGTTACTCGCGGGAGTCCTACGAGGAGTACTTC.

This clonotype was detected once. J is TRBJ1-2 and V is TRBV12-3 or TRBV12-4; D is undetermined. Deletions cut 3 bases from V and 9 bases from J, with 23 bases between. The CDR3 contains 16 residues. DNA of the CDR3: TGTGCCAGCAGTTTTTTCATTGAACCCGAATTCCATAGCTACACCTTC. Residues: CASSFFIEPEFHSYTF.

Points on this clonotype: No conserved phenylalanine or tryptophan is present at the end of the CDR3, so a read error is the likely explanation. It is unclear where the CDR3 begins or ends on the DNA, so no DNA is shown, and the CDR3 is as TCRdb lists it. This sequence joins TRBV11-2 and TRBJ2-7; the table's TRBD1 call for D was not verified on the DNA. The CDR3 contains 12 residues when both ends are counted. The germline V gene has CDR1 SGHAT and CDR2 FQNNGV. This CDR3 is CANSPGGGRAVL.

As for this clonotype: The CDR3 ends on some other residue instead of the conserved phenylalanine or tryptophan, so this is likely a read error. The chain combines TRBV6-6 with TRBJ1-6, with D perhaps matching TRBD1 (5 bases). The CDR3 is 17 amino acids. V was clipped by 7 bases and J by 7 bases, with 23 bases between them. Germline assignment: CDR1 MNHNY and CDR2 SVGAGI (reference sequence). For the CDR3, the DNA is TGTGCCAGCAATAGGACGGGTTCCTCGGCAGGGAATTCACCCCTCCACTCT. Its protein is CASNRTGSSAGNSPLHS.

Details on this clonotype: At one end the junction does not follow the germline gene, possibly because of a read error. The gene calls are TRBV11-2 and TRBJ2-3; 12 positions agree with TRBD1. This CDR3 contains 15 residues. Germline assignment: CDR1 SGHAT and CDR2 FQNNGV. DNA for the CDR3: TGTGCCAGCAGCATAGGGACAGGGGGCACAGATACGCAATATTTT. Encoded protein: CASSIGTGGTDTQYF.

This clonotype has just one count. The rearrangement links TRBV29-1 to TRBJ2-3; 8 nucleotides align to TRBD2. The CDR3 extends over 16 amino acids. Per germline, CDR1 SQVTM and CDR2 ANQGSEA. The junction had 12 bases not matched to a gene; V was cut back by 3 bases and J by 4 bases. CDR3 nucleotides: TGCAGCGTTGAGGGAGAAGCGGGAGTTTTCGCAGATACGCAGTATTTT. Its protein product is CSVEGEAGVFADTQYF.

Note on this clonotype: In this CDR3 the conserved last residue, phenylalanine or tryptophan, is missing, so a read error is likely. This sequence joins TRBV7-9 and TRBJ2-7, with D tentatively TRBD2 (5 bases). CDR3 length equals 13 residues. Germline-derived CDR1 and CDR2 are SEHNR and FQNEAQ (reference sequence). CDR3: CASSPSSSYEQYL. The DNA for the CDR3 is TGTGCCAGCAGCCCGTCTAGCTCCTATGAGCAGTACTTA.

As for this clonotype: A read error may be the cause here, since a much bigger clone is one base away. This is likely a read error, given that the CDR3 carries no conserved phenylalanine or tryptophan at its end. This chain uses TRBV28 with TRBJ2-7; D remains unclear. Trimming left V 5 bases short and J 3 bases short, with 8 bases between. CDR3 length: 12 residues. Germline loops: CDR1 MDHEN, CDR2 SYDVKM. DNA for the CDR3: TGTGCCAGCAGTGACTTTAACTACGAGCAGTACATC. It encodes CASSDFNYEQYI.

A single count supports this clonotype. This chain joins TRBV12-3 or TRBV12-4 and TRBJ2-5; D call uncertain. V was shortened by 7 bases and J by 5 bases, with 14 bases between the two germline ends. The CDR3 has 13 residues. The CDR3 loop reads CASTPGLVETQYF. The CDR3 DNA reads TGTGCCAGCACCCCCGGTCTTGTGGAGACCCAGTACTTC.

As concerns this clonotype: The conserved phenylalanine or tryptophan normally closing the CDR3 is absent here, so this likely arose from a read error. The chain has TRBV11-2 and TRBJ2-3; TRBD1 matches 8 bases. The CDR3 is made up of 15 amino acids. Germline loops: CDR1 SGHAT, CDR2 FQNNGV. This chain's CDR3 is CANSERDRHTDTQYL. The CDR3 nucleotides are TGTGCCAACAGCGAACGGGACAGGCACACAGATACTCAGTATCTT.

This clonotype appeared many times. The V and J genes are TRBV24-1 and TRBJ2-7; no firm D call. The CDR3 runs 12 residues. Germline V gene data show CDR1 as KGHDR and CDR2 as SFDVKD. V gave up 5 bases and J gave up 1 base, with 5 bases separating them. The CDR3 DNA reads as TGTGCCACCAGTGGGGGTTCCTACGAGCAGTACTTC. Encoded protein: CATSGGSYEQYF.

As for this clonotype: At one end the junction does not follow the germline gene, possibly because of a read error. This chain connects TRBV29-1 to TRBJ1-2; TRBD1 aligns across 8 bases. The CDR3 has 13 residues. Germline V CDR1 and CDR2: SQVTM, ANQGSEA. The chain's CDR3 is CRDTTGGTDGYTF. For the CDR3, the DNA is TGCAGGGATACAACAGGGGGGACGGATGGCTACACATTC.